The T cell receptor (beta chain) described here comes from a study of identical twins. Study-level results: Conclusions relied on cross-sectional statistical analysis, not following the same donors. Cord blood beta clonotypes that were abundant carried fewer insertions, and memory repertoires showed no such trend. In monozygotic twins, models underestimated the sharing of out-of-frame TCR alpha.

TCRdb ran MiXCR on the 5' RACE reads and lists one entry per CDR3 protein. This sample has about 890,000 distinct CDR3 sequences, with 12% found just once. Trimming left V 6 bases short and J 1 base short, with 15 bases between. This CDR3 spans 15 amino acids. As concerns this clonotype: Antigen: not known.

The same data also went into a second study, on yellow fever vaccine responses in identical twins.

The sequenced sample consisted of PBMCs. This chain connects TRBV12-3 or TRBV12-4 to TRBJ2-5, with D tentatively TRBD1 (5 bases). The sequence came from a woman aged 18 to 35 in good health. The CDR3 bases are TGTGCCAGCAGCTTAAACGGACAAATCCAAGAGACCCAGTACTTC. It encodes CASSLNGQIQETQYF.